The subject of this entry is one T cell receptor (beta chain). No antigen is known for it. Sequencing was performed with immunoSEQ multiplex PCR; in TCRdb, only in-frame clones are kept and a portion is missing. The sample has about 88,000 clones, 94% seen once. This entry is derived from a study of graft-versus-host responses after intestinal transplantation. Whole-study findings and limits: Some patients had graft-donor T cell macrochimerism. In their allografts, the ratios of graft-versus-host to host-versus-graft T cell clones were high.

The sequencing used unstimulated CD4+ T cells sorted from spleen or lymph node cells, collected before transplant. This receptor was obtained from a human donor who was the organ donor for an intestinal transplant.

As DNA, the CDR3 is TGTGCCAGTGCGGACAGGGTCAATCAGCCCCAGCATTTT. Amino acids: CASADRVNQPQHF. The chain is built from TRBV19 and TRBJ1-5, with 8 positions matching TRBD1. Germline CDR1 reads LNHDA; CDR2 reads SQIVND (reference sequence). Losses at the gene ends were 8 bases for V and 3 bases for J; bases not matched to a gene: 3. This CDR3 is 13 amino acids long. Combining the CDR3 with reference TRBV19 and TRBJ1-5 gives the whole variable domain DGGITQSPKYLFRKEGQNVTLSCEQNLNHDAMYWYRQDPGQGLRLIYYSQIVNDFQKGDIAEGYSVSREKKESFPLTVTSAQKNPTAFYLCASADRVNQPQHFGDGTRLSIL.